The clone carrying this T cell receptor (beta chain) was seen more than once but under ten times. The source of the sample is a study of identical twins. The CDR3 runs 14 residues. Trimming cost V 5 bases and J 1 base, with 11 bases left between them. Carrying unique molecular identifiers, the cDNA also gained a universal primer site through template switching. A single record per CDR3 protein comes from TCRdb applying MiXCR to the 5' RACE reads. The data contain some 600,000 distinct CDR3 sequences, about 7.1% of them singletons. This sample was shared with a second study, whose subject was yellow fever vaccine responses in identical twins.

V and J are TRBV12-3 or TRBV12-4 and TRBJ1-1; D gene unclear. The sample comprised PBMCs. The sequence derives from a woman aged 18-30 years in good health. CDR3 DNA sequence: TGTGCCAGCAGTCCCATCCCGGGGAACACTGAAGCTTTCTTT. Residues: CASSPIPGNTEAFF.